The entry below describes one T cell receptor (beta chain). Antigen unknown. The data originate from a study of cytomegalovirus exposure and HLA in healthy donors. Study overall: Unique TCR beta sequences numbering 95 million to 130 million came from approximately 180 million T cells in an earlier analysis. General observations from the study: Sequences of the TCR beta chain were said to predict the HLA-A and HLA-B alleles of most subjects accurately. Later analysis revealed greater clonal expansion in HLA-associated TCR beta chains than in equally common others.

The CDR3 spans 13 residues. Per the germline V gene, CDR1 is LGHNA and CDR2 is YNFKEQ. V shed 0 bases and J shed 11 bases, with 13 bases lying between them. This PCR relied on a set of 60 Vbeta primers and 13 Jbeta primers. Clones were sequenced by immunoSEQ multiplex PCR, and TCRdb holds only the in-frame ones, with some missing. The table shows around 130,000 clones, with more than 70% occurring only once. Sample: PBMCs. The TCR originated in a woman between 25 and 40 years old in good health and CMV-seropositive. The chain uses TRBV4-2 and TRBJ1-1; D is unclear. The DNA for the CDR3 is TGTGCCAGCAGCCAAGAGTTGAGTAGAATCGCTTTCTTT. Its protein product is CASSQELSRIAFF.